The 13 T cell receptor beta chains below come from one sample, sequenced in a study of shared clonotypes between healthy human individuals. Assay used: immunoSEQ multiplex PCR; TCRdb lists only in-frame clones, some missing. The sample gives about 1,800,000 clones, less than 95% of which show up once; around 1% is in the top ten. CD8 cells regarded as naive lacked CD45RO, were positively chosen for CCR7, and omitted terminally differentiated effector memory CD45RA+ cells. The sequenced material came from naive CD8+ T cells sorted from blood. The source is a man aged 18 to 35 in good health.

The chain couples TRBV27 to TRBJ1-5; tentative D call: TRBD1 (5 bases). Looked up from germline, CDR1 is MNHEY and CDR2 is SMNVEV (reference sequence). Trimming stripped 1 base from V and 9 bases from J, with 16 bases between. The CDR3 is 15 amino acids. CDR3 sequence (DNA): TGTGCCAGCAGTTTATTGGGACCTCAGATGGGGCCCCAGCATTTT. It translates to CASSLLGPQMGPQHF.

A single count supports this clone. Written as DNA, the CDR3 is TGCGCCACCTCGTCCGGGGGAGGGGAGACCCAGTACTTC. Its translation: CATSSGGGETQYF. The gene calls are TRBV4-3 and TRBJ2-5; 7 nucleotides line up with TRBD2. Per the germline V gene, CDR1 is LGHNA and CDR2 is YSLEER. After removal of 10 bases from V and 5 bases from J, the junction contained 10 bases not matched to a gene. The CDR3 runs to 13 residues.

The chain employs TRBV30 and TRBJ1-2; D gene ambiguous. Trimming pared 1 base from V and 6 bases from J, leaving 15 bases between. The CDR3 is 14 amino acids. From germline, CDR1 is GTSNPN and CDR2 SVGIG (reference sequence). The CDR3 DNA reads as TGTGCCTGGAGTGGTACGGAGGGCTGGAATGGCTACACCTTC. Residues: CAWSGTEGWNGYTF.

The chain's CDR3 is CASSLNPSEPNTGELFF. The CDR3 nucleotides are TGTGCCAGCAGTTTAAACCCCTCTGAACCGAACACCGGGGAGCTGTTTTTT. This chain links TRBV27 with TRBJ2-2; D not certain. The ends were cut back, 2 bases at V and 0 bases at J, with 13 bases in the middle. The CDR3 loop spans 17 amino acids. Germline loops: CDR1 MNHEY, CDR2 SMNVEV (reference sequence).

The chain links TRBV6-6 to TRBJ2-1; no firm D call. This CDR3 has 15 residues. Germline CDR1 MNHNY, CDR2 SVGAGI (reference sequence). V lost 5 bases, J lost 2 bases, and 13 bases lay in between. The DNA of the CDR3 is TGTGCCAGCAGTCTGACCCGAGACCCCTACAATGAGCAGTTCTTC. Its translation: CASSLTRDPYNEQFF.

This clone was seen once. This rearrangement joins TRBV10-2 to TRBJ1-2; 10 bases are shared with TRBD1. Germline V gene sequence: CDR1 WSHSY, CDR2 SAAADI. The CDR3 totals 14 residues. V lost 6 bases and J lost 4; bases outside the gene matches: 5. The CDR3 spells CASRGTGDGYGYTF. CDR3 coding DNA: TGCGCCAGCAGAGGGACAGGGGACGGCTATGGCTACACCTTC.

Here the CDR3 reads CASAFSGRALRGTDTQYF. In DNA form, the CDR3 reads TGTGCCAGCGCATTTAGCGGGAGGGCCCTTCGGGGCACAGATACGCAGTATTTT. This rearrangement joins TRBV27 to TRBJ2-3, with 11 bases matching TRBD2. The CDR3 is made up of 18 amino acids. V shed 8 bases, J shed 1 base, and the junction held 14 bases outside the gene matches. The V gene's germline CDR1 is MNHEY and CDR2 SMNVEV (reference sequence).

The J gene is TRBJ2-1, the V gene TRBV9, with unresolved D. The germline CDR1 and CDR2 sequences are SGDLS and YYNGEE. CDR3 size: 13 residues. Trimming removed 7 bases from V and 0 bases from J, with 8 bases in between. The CDR3 sequence is CASQGNSYNEQFF. The CDR3 DNA reads as TGTGCCAGCCAAGGGAACTCCTACAATGAGCAGTTCTTC.

The rearrangement links TRBV27 to TRBJ1-1; possible D gene TRBD1, 6 bases. The CDR3 consists of 14 residues. Trimming took 6 bases from V and 1 from J, leaving 12 bases between them. Germline V CDR1 and CDR2: MNHEY, SMNVEV (reference sequence). CDR3 sequence: CASRMTGGNTEAFF. CDR3 coding DNA: TGTGCCAGCAGAATGACAGGTGGGAACACTGAAGCTTTCTTT.

The chain couples TRBV5-1 to TRBJ2-3; TRBD1 matches 8 bases. Germline V gene lookup returns CDR1 SGHRS and CDR2 YFSETQ. V was clipped by 4 bases and J by 6 bases; unmatched bases: 10. The CDR3 covers 15 residues. As DNA, the CDR3 is TGCGCCAGCAGCCAGGACAGGGCGATTTGGGATACGCAGTATTTT. It is translated as CASSQDRAIWDTQYF. The whole variable domain, remainder taken from reference TRBV5-1 and TRBJ2-3, is KAGVTQTPRYLIKTRGQQVTLSCSPISGHRSVSWYQQTPGQGLQFLFEYFSETQRNKGNFPGRFSGRQFSNSRSEMNVSTLELGDSALYLCASSQDRAIWDTQYFGPGTRLTVL.

The rearrangement joins TRBV10-2 to TRBJ2-1, with D possibly being TRBD1 or TRBD2 (5 bases each). Germline V CDR1 and CDR2: WSHSY, SAAADI. With 6 bases removed from V and 0 bases from J, the gap between germline ends came to 12 bases. The CDR3 runs to 15 residues. This CDR3 reads CASRGRESSYNEQFF. The CDR3 DNA follows: TGCGCCAGCAGGGGCAGGGAGAGCTCCTACAATGAGCAGTTCTTC.

The chain has TRBV27 and TRBJ2-7; D is undetermined. Trimming took off 4 bases at V and 12 bases at J, with 22 bases between the two ends. The CDR3 is 14 amino acids. Germline V gene data show CDR1 as MNHEY and CDR2 as SMNVEV (reference sequence). CDR3 in amino acids: CASSSLSQFLELYF. CDR3 DNA sequence: TGTGCCAGCAGTTCCCTAAGCCAATTTTTGGAGTTGTACTTC.

The V call is TRBV9, the J call TRBJ2-7; TRBD1 matches 7 bases. Germline trimming cut 0 bases from V and 0 bases from J; bases unmatched to any gene: 6. The CDR3 runs to 16 residues. Germline CDR1 reads SGDLS; CDR2 reads YYNGEE. CDR3 loop: CASSVGQTGSSYEQYF. CDR3 nucleotide sequence: TGTGCCAGCAGCGTAGGGCAGACAGGGAGCTCCTACGAGCAGTACTTC.